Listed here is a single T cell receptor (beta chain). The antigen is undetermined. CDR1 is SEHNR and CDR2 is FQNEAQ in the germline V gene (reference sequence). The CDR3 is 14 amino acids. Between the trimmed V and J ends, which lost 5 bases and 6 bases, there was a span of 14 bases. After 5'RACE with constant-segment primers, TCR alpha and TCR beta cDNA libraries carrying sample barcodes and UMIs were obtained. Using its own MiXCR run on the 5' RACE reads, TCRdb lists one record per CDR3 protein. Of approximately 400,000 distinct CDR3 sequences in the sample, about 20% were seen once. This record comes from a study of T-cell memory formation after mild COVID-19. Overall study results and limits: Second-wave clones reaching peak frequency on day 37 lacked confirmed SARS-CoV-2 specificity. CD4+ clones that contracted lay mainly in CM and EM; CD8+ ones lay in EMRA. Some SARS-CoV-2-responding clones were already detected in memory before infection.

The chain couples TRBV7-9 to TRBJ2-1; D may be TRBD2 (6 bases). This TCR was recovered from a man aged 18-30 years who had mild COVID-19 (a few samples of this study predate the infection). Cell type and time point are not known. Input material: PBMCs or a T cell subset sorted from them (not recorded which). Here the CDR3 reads CASSGGSSRNEQFF. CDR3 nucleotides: TGTGCCAGCAGCGGGGGGTCATCGCGCAATGAGCAGTTCTTC.